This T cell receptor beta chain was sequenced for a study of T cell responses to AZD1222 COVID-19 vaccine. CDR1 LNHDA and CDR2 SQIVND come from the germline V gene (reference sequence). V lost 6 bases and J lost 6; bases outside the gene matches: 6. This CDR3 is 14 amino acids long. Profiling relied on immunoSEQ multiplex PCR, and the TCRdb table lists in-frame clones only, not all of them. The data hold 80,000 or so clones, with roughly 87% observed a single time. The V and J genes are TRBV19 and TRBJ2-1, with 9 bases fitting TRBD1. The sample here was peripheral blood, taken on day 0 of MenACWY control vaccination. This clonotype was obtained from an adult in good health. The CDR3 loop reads CASRSTGGINEQFF. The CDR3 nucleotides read TGTGCCAGTAGGTCGACAGGGGGGATCAATGAGCAGTTCTTC.